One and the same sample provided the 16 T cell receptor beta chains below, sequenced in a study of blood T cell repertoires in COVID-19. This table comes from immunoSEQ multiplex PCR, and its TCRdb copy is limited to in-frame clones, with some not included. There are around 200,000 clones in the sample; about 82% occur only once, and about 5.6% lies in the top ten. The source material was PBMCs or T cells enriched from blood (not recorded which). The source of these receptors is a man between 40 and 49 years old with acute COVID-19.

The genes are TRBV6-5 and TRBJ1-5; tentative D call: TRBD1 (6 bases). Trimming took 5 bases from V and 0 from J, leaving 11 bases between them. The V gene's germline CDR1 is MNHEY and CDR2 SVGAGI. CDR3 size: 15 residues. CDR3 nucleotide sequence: TGTGCCAGCAGTCCCGCAGGGGATAGCAATCAGCCCCAGCATTTT. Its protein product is CASSPAGDSNQPQHF.

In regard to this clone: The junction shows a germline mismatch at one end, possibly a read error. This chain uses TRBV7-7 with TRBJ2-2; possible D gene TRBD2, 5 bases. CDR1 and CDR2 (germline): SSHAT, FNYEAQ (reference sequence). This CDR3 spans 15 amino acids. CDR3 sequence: CASSLVEGVTGELFF. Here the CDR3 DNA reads TGTGCTAGCAGCTTAGTTGAGGGCGTTACCGGGGAGCTGTTTTTT.

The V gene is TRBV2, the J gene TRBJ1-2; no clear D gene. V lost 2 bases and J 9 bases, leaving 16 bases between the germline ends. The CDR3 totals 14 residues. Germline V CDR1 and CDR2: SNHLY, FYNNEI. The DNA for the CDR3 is TGTGCCAGCAGTGAAAGCATGGGGAGCGGAAGCTACACCTTC. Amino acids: CASSESMGSGSYTF.

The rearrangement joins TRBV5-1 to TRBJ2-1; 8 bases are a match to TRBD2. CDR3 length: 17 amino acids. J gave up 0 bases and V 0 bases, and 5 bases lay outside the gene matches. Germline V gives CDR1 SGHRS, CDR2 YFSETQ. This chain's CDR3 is CASSLGYTSGSYNEQFF. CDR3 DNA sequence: TGCGCCAGCAGCTTGGGCTACACTAGCGGCTCCTACAATGAGCAGTTCTTC.

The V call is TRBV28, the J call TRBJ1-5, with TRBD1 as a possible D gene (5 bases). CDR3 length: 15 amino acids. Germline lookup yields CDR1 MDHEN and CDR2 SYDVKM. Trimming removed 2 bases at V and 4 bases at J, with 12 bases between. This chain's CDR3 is CASSLIGVGNQPQHF. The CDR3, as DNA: TGTGCCAGCAGTTTAATAGGGGTCGGGAATCAGCCCCAGCATTTT.

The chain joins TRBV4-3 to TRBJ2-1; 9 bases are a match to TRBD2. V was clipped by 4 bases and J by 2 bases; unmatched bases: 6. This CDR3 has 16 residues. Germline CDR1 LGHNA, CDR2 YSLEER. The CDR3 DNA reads TGCGCCAGCAGCCCCTTTAGCGGGAGCACCTACAATGAGCAGTTCTTC. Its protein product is CASSPFSGSTYNEQFF.

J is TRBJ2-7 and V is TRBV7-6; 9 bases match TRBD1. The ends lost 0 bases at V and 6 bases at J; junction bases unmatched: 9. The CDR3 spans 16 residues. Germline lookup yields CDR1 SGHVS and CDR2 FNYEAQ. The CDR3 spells CASSLAGTGRGSEQYF. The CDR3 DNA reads TGTGCCAGCAGCTTAGCTGGGACAGGGAGAGGCTCCGAGCAGTACTTC.

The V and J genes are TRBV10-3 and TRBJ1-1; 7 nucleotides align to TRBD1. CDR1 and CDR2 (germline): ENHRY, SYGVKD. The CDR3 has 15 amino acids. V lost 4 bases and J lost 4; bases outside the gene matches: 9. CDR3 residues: CAISARQGLGTEAFF. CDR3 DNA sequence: TGTGCCATCAGTGCCCGACAGGGACTGGGCACTGAAGCTTTCTTT.

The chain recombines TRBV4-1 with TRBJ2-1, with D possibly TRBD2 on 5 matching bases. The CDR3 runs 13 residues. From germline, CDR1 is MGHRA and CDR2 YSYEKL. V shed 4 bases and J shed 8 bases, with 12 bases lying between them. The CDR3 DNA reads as TGCGCCAGCAGCCCTCAATTTAGCGATGAGCAGTTCTTC. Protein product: CASSPQFSDEQFF.

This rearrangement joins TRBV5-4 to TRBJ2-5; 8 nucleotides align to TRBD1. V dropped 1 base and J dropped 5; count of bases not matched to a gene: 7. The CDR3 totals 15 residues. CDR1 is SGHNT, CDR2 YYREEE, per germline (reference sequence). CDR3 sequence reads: CASSLPLTGVETQYF. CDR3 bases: TGTGCCAGCAGCTTGCCCTTGACAGGGGTGGAGACCCAGTACTTC.

The CDR3 protein is CASRNRVRGAFF. Written as DNA, the CDR3 is TGTGCCAGCAGAAACAGGGTAAGGGGAGCTTTCTTT. This rearrangement joins TRBV2 to TRBJ1-1; a weak D match, TRBD1 (6 bases). The CDR3 length is 12 residues. CDR1 SNHLY and CDR2 FYNNEI come from the germline V gene. Trimming removed 6 bases from V and 10 bases from J, with 15 bases in between.

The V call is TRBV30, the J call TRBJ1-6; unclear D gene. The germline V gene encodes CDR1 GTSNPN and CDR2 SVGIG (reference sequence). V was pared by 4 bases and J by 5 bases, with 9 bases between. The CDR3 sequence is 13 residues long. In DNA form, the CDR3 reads TGTGCCTGGAACGGGTTCGATAATTCACCCCTCCACTTT. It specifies CAWNGFDNSPLHF.

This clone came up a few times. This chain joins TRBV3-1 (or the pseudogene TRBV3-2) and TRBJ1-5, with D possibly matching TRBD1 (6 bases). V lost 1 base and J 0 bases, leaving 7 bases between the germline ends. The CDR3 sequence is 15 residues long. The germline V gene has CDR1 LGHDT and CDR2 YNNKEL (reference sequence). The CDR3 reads CASSQGTVSNQPQHF. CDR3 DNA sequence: TGTGCCAGCAGCCAAGGGACAGTTAGCAATCAGCCCCAGCATTTT.

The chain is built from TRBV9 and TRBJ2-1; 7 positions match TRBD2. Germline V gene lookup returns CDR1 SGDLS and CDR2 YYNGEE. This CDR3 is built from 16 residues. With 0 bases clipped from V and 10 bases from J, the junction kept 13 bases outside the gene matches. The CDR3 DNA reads TGTGCCAGCAGCGTAGGAGGCGGGAGTGGAGTCGGGGAGCAGTTCTTC. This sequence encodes CASSVGGGSGVGEQFF.

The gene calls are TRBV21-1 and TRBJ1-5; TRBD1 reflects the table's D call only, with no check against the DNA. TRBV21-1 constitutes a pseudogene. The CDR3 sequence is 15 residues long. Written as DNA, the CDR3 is TGTGCCAGCAGCAGCACAGGGAACCGGTGGGGGCCCCAGCATTTT. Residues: CASSSTGNRWGPQHF.

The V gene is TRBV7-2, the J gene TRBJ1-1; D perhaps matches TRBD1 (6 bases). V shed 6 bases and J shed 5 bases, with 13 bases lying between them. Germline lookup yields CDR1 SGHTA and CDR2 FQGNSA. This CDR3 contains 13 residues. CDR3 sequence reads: CASRSTGKTEAFF. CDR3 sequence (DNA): TGTGCCAGCAGATCTACAGGGAAAACTGAAGCTTTCTTT.